The 21 T cell receptor beta chains reported below all come from one sample, sequenced in a study of shared clonotypes between healthy human individuals. The protocol was immunoSEQ multiplex PCR, while the TCRdb copy is restricted to in-frame clones and leaves out a portion. The sample consists of hundreds of thousands of clones, around 72% of them appearing once. Sequenced sample: memory CD4+ T cells sorted from blood. This sample's subset: CD45RA-negative fraction. These receptors were collected from a woman between 25 and 40 years old in good health.

The rearrangement uses TRBV5-1 and TRBJ2-1, with 8 bases identical to TRBD2. Germline V CDR1 and CDR2: SGHRS, YFSETQ. This CDR3 spans 15 amino acids. Losses at the gene ends were 4 bases for V and 4 bases for J; bases not matched to a gene: 7. For the CDR3, the DNA is TGCGCCAGCAGCCAAGCCACTAGCGGATACAATGAGCAGTTCTTC. It is translated as CASSQATSGYNEQFF.

The V call is TRBV25-1, the J call TRBJ2-3, with 9 bases matching TRBD2. The CDR3 consists of 16 residues. CDR1 and CDR2 (germline): MGHDK, SYGVNS. After removal of 3 bases from V and 2 bases from J, the junction contained 6 bases not matched to a gene. As DNA, the CDR3 is TGTGCCAGCAGTGAGACTAGCGGAAATACCACAGATACGCAGTATTTT. Its translation is CASSETSGNTTDTQYF.

The chain couples TRBV19 to TRBJ2-7, with D perhaps TRBD2 (6 bases). The CDR3 consists of 14 residues. Germline CDR1 and CDR2: LNHDA and SQIVND (reference sequence). V was pared by 4 bases and J by 2 bases, with 12 bases between. The CDR3 here is CASSSSGLPYEQYF. CDR3 bases: TGTGCCAGTAGTAGCTCGGGACTCCCCTACGAGCAGTACTTC.

The V and J genes are TRBV25-1 and TRBJ2-7; D is unclear. CDR3 length: 14 residues. The germline V and J ends were trimmed by 2 bases and 0 bases, with 8 bases remaining between them. Germline assignment: CDR1 MGHDK and CDR2 SYGVNS. CDR3 nucleotides: TGTGCCAGCAGTGAACCCAGGCGCTCCTACGAGCAGTACTTC. It specifies CASSEPRRSYEQYF.

V and J are TRBV6-1 and TRBJ2-3; 8 positions agree with TRBD1. The trim removed 7 bases at V and 4 bases at J, leaving 4 bases unmatched. Germline V gives CDR1 MNHNS, CDR2 SASEGT. This CDR3 comprises 13 residues. The CDR3: CASKGQASDTQYF. For the CDR3, the DNA is TGTGCCAGCAAGGGACAGGCCTCAGATACGCAGTATTTT.

The V gene is TRBV19, the J gene TRBJ2-1; D ambiguous. Germline loops: CDR1 LNHDA, CDR2 SQIVND (reference sequence). CDR3 length: 15 amino acids. V gave up 9 bases and J gave up 0 bases, with 15 bases separating them. As DNA, the CDR3 is TGTGCCAGCCTACATAACGACGGCTCCTACAATGAGCAGTTCTTC. It codes for CASLHNDGSYNEQFF.

This chain uses TRBV19 with TRBJ1-4; maybe TRBD1 (5 bases). Trimming took off 4 bases at V and 6 bases at J, with 15 bases between the two ends. The CDR3 consists of 15 residues. Germline V gives CDR1 LNHDA, CDR2 SQIVND (reference sequence). CDR3 residues: CASSSRGTVDEKLFF. The CDR3 bases are TGTGCCAGTAGTAGTAGGGGAACGGTGGATGAAAAACTGTTTTTT. The full variable domain, rest sourced from reference TRBV19 and TRBJ1-4, is DGGITQSPKYLFRKEGQNVTLSCEQNLNHDAMYWYRQDPGQGLRLIYYSQIVNDFQKGDIAEGYSVSREKKESFPLTVTSAQKNPTAFYLCASSSRGTVDEKLFFGSGTQLSVL.

This clone was seen once. The V and J genes are TRBV6-1 and TRBJ2-5; TRBD1 might be the D (5 bases). The CDR3 runs 15 residues. Per the germline V gene, CDR1 is MNHNS and CDR2 is SASEGT. Trimming pared 6 bases from V and 0 bases from J, leaving 14 bases between. The CDR3 sequence: CASRPRPQDQETQYF. The CDR3 coding sequence is TGTGCCAGCAGGCCCCGACCACAGGACCAAGAGACCCAGTACTTC.

This chain uses TRBV5-1 with TRBJ1-5; D is possibly TRBD1 (6 bases). Germline assignment: CDR1 SGHRS and CDR2 YFSETQ. The ends were cut back, 0 bases at V and 5 bases at J, with 12 bases in the middle. The CDR3 contains 15 residues. The CDR3 region has the DNA TGCGCCAGCAGCTTGGGCAGGGGACAAGATCAGCCCCAGCATTTT. This sequence encodes CASSLGRGQDQPQHF.

This clone was seen just once. The J gene is TRBJ1-2, the V gene TRBV5-1, with D possibly being TRBD1 (5 bases). Germline lookup yields CDR1 SGHRS and CDR2 YFSETQ. There are 14 residues in the CDR3. Trimming removed 4 bases from V and 9 bases from J, with 19 bases in between. CDR3 amino acids: CASSVGTVGLSYTF. In DNA, the CDR3 is TGCGCCAGCAGCGTTGGGACGGTTGGTTTGAGCTACACCTTC.

V and J are TRBV7-9 and TRBJ2-3; 7 positions match TRBD2. The CDR3 contains 13 residues. Germline loops: CDR1 SEHNR, CDR2 FQNEAQ (reference sequence). The ends lost 5 bases at V and 5 bases at J; junction bases unmatched: 4. The CDR3 protein is CASSPWGGDTQYF. The CDR3 bases are TGTGCCAGCAGCCCCTGGGGGGGAGATACGCAGTATTTT.

This chain joins TRBV5-1 and TRBJ1-1, with D unclear. CDR1 and CDR2 from the germline V gene are SGHRS and YFSETQ. V was clipped by 1 base and J by 7 bases, with 11 bases between them. The CDR3 length is 13 residues. CDR3 sequence: CASSLSREYEAFF. CDR3 bases: TGCGCCAGCAGCTTGTCGAGGGAATATGAAGCTTTCTTT.

The sample holds a few counts of this clone. Other DNA sequences from this sample encode an identical CDR3 as well. This rearrangement joins TRBV19 to TRBJ1-5; D unclear. This CDR3 has 12 amino acids. The germline V and J ends were trimmed by 0 bases and 3 bases, with 0 bases remaining between them. Germline CDR1 and CDR2: LNHDA and SQIVND (reference sequence). This chain's CDR3 is CASSIDNQPQHF. CDR3 sequence (DNA): TGTGCCAGTAGTATAGACAATCAGCCCCAGCATTTT.

The chain links TRBV19 to TRBJ2-3; TRBD1 aligns across 9 bases. CDR1 and CDR2 (germline): LNHDA, SQIVND (reference sequence). The CDR3 contains 15 residues. The junction had 5 bases not matched to a gene; V was cut back by 7 bases and J by 0 bases. The chain's CDR3 is CASTHRGLSTDTQYF. The CDR3 DNA is TGTGCCAGTACCCACAGGGGGCTAAGCACAGATACGCAGTATTTT.

The genes are TRBV5-5 and TRBJ2-3; 9 bases match TRBD2. The V segment lost 0 bases and the J segment 1 base; nucleotides outside the gene matches: 6. CDR1 is SGHKS and CDR2 is YYEKEE in the germline V gene (reference sequence). The CDR3 contains 17 residues. CDR3 region: CASSLVTSGGGTDTQYF. The CDR3 nucleotides read TGTGCCAGCAGCTTGGTGACTAGCGGAGGAGGCACAGATACGCAGTATTTT.

This chain links TRBV5-1 with TRBJ2-5; D unclear. This CDR3 spans 13 amino acids. V lost 1 base and J lost 5, with 9 bases in between. Germline CDR1 is SGHRS and CDR2 is YFSETQ. The CDR3 coding sequence is TGCGCCAGCAGCTTGCTGGCAAGGGAGACCCAGTACTTC. Translation: CASSLLARETQYF.

The chain recombines TRBV18 with TRBJ2-7; unclear D gene. Germline CDR1 and CDR2: KGHSH and LQKENI. The CDR3 consists of 16 residues. V was cut by 4 bases and J by 1 base, with 17 bases left in between. The CDR3 bases are TGTGCCAGCTCACAGAAATCCAGAGGAGCTTCCTACGAGCAGTACTTC. It is translated as CASSQKSRGASYEQYF.

This chain joins TRBV6-5 and TRBJ1-5; tentative D call: TRBD1 (6 bases). Trimming stripped 6 bases from V and 4 bases from J, with 10 bases between. CDR3 size: 13 residues. Germline loops: CDR1 MNHEY, CDR2 SVGAGI. CDR3 sequence reads: CASSRTENQPQHF. The DNA for the CDR3 is TGTGCCAGCAGCAGGACAGAAAATCAGCCCCAGCATTTT.

The chain combines TRBV5-1 with TRBJ2-1, with a weak D call TRBD1 (6 bases). V was pared by 4 bases and J by 0 bases, with 14 bases between. The CDR3 has 16 amino acids. The germline V gene has CDR1 SGHRS and CDR2 YFSETQ. CDR3 bases: TGCGCCAGCAGCCCCGGCCAGACAGGCTCCTACAATGAGCAGTTCTTC. This gives the protein CASSPGQTGSYNEQFF.

A single count supports this clone. The V gene is TRBV6-5, the J gene TRBJ2-1; TRBD2 agrees at 11 bases. Germline lookup yields CDR1 MNHEY and CDR2 SVGAGI. This CDR3 is built from 14 residues. Trimming took 7 bases from V and 5 from J; bases not matched to a gene: 4. This CDR3 is CASKLAGGNNEQFF. The CDR3 DNA reads TGTGCCAGCAAGTTAGCGGGAGGGAACAATGAGCAGTTCTTC.

The chain couples TRBV11-3 to TRBJ2-2; 7 bases fit TRBD2. Trimming at V came to 0 bases and at J to 4 bases, leaving 5 bases not matched to a gene. This CDR3 is built from 16 residues. Germline V gives CDR1 SGHNT, CDR2 YENEEA. CDR3 bases: TGTGCCAGCAGCTTAGATCTGGGAGGGGCCACCGGGGAGCTGTTTTTT. As protein: CASSLDLGGATGELFF.